Described below is a single TCR beta chain sequence and its context. This sample stems from a study of CD8 T cells in Susac syndrome. Random hexamers were used to reverse transcribe roughly 0.5 to 1 ug of RNA. MiXCR, applied by TCRdb to the immunoSEQ multiplex PCR reads, yields one record per CDR3 protein. This sample has 65,000 to 80,000 distinct CDR3 sequences, with roughly 90% found just once. This sequence originates from a human donor with multiple sclerosis. Sequencing was carried out using CD8+ T cells from PBMCs.

This CDR3 reads CASSQVHKNTEAFF. The CDR3 DNA sequence: TGCGCCAGCAGCCAAGTCCACAAAAACACTGAAGCTTTCTTT. This chain links TRBV4-3 with TRBJ1-1; no reliable D call. CDR1 LGHNA and CDR2 YSLEER come from the germline V gene. Trimming removed 1 base from V and 2 bases from J, with 8 bases in between. The CDR3 consists of 14 residues.